The 20 T cell receptor beta chains given below trace back to one sample, sequenced in a study of CD8 T cell repertoires and HIV-1 epitope variants. Repertoires were generated with immunoSEQ multiplex PCR, while TCRdb's copy carries only in-frame clones and drops some. The repertoire holds under 7,000 clones, with 65% as singletons. Their antigens are not known. Sample: cultured CD8+ T cells derived from PBMCs. Receptors originate from a male donor with HIV.

The rearrangement links TRBV7-9 to TRBJ2-1; weak D call: TRBD1 (5 bases). CDR3 length: 13 residues. Trimming took off 5 bases at V and 4 bases at J, with 9 bases between the two ends. Germline V gene lookup returns CDR1 SEHNR and CDR2 FQNEAQ (reference sequence). The DNA of the CDR3 is TGTGCCAGCAGCACCACAGGTTACAATGAGCAGTTCTTC. Translated: CASSTTGYNEQFF.

This clone has a single count. The chain recombines TRBV29-1 with TRBJ2-1; 8 nucleotides match TRBD1. Trimming removed 8 bases from V and 5 bases from J; junction bases left unmatched: 5. The CDR3 has 12 amino acids. Germline V gene data show CDR1 as SQVTM and CDR2 as ANQGSEA. CDR3 protein: CSLGQDHNEQFF. CDR3 in DNA: TGCAGCCTGGGACAGGACCACAATGAGCAGTTCTTC.

The V and J genes are TRBV7-9 and TRBJ2-7, with 9 bases matching TRBD1. The trim removed 5 bases at V and 2 bases at J, leaving 7 bases unmatched. Germline lookup yields CDR1 SEHNR and CDR2 FQNEAQ (reference sequence). The CDR3 runs to 15 residues. DNA of the CDR3: TGTGCCAGCAGCCGGACAGGGGACTTTACCTACGAGCAGTACTTC. As protein: CASSRTGDFTYEQYF.

This chain uses TRBV5-4 with TRBJ2-3; 8 bases fit TRBD2. The CDR3 extends over 15 amino acids. The germline V gene encodes CDR1 SGHNT and CDR2 YYREEE (reference sequence). V shed 4 bases, J shed 4 bases, and the junction held 8 bases outside the gene matches. CDR3: CASSRREGRSDTQYF. CDR3 bases: TGTGCCAGCAGCCGCCGGGAGGGGCGGTCAGATACGCAGTATTTT.

This clone came up a few times. The V call is TRBV10-3, the J call TRBJ2-7; D may be TRBD1 (5 bases). Trimming took 2 bases from V and 5 from J, leaving 13 bases between them. This CDR3 is 14 amino acids long. The V gene's germline CDR1 is ENHRY and CDR2 SYGVKD. The CDR3 sequence is CAISEPDSSDEQYF. Written as DNA, the CDR3 is TGTGCCATCAGTGAGCCAGACAGTTCTGACGAGCAGTACTTC.

The chain has TRBV13 and TRBJ2-2; 7 bases match TRBD2. The CDR3 covers 15 residues. Losses at the gene ends were 8 bases for V and 5 bases for J; bases not matched to a gene: 11. CDR1 and CDR2 from the germline V gene are PRHDT and FYEKMQ (reference sequence). The CDR3 reads CASGGAGVETGELFF. The CDR3 DNA reads as TGTGCCAGCGGAGGGGCGGGAGTGGAAACCGGGGAGCTGTTTTTT.

This rearrangement joins TRBV7-9 to TRBJ1-5, with D hard to call. V lost 1 base to trimming and J lost 3 bases, with 10 bases between them. The CDR3 sequence is 15 residues long. The germline V gene encodes CDR1 SEHNR and CDR2 FQNEAQ (reference sequence). CDR3 amino acids: CASSLGGRINQPQHF. In nucleotides, the CDR3 is TGTGCCAGCAGCTTAGGAGGGAGAATCAATCAGCCCCAGCATTTT.

The J gene is TRBJ1-1, the V gene TRBV5-8; D ambiguous. The germline gives CDR1 SGHTS, CDR2 YDEGEE. V was cut by 0 bases and J by 11 bases, with 8 bases left in between. The CDR3 covers 11 residues. CDR3 amino acids: CASSLVLYAFF. The DNA for the CDR3 is TGTGCCAGCAGCTTGGTCTTGTATGCTTTCTTT.

This clone occurred a few times. The chain employs TRBV5-1 and TRBJ2-7; 7 positions agree with TRBD2. Germline loops: CDR1 SGHRS, CDR2 YFSETQ. The length of the CDR3 is 15 residues. Trimming cost V 1 base and J 0 bases; bases outside gene matches: 4. The CDR3 protein is CASSLNGGSSYEQYF. CDR3 DNA sequence: TGCGCCAGCAGCTTGAACGGGGGGAGCTCCTACGAGCAGTACTTC.

The gene calls are TRBV2 and TRBJ2-3, with D unresolved. Trimming removed 7 bases at V and 0 bases at J, with 14 bases between. Per germline, CDR1 SNHLY and CDR2 FYNNEI. The CDR3 is 15 amino acids. The CDR3 spells CASTEVQTSTDTQYF. The DNA of the CDR3 is TGTGCCAGCACTGAGGTGCAAACGAGCACAGATACGCAGTATTTT.

The rearrangement uses TRBV18 and TRBJ2-7; no clear D. The germline CDR1 and CDR2 sequences are KGHSH and LQKENI. V was clipped by 4 bases and J by 2 bases, with 12 bases between them. The CDR3 runs 14 residues. This chain's CDR3 is CASSQVADAYEQYF. The CDR3 DNA reads as TGTGCCAGCTCACAAGTAGCAGACGCCTACGAGCAGTACTTC. Full variable domain (rest looked up from reference TRBV18 and TRBJ2-7): NAGVMQNPRHLVRRRGQEARLRCSPMKGHSHVYWYRQLPEEGLKFMVYLQKENIIDESGMPKERFSAEFPKEGPSILRIQQVVRGDSAAYFCASSQVADAYEQYFGPGTRLTVT.

The gene calls are TRBV13 and TRBJ2-1; D is undetermined. Looked up from germline, CDR1 is PRHDT and CDR2 is FYEKMQ (reference sequence). V was clipped by 1 base and J by 7 bases, with 8 bases between them. The CDR3 totals 13 residues. DNA for the CDR3: TGTGCCAGCAGCTTAGAGGCAGTAAATGAGCAGTTCTTC. It yields the protein CASSLEAVNEQFF.

This sequence joins TRBV19 and TRBJ2-1; the D is unclear. Trimming cost V 3 bases and J 4 bases, with 7 bases left between them. The CDR3 consists of 13 residues. Germline V lookup: CDR1 LNHDA, CDR2 SQIVND (reference sequence). The CDR3 loop reads CASSISLYNEQFF. For the CDR3, the DNA is TGTGCCAGTAGTATTAGCCTGTACAATGAGCAGTTCTTC.

V and J are TRBV28 and TRBJ2-1; D not resolved. This CDR3 spans 11 amino acids. Per the germline V gene, CDR1 is MDHEN and CDR2 is SYDVKM. Trimming cost V 4 bases and J 7 bases, with 5 bases left between them. The CDR3 coding sequence is TGTGCCAGCAGTTCCGGTAATGAGCAGTTCTTC. It translates to CASSSGNEQFF. Variable domain in full (rest from reference TRBV28 and TRBJ2-1): DVKVTQSSRYLVKRTGEKVFLECVQDMDHENMFWYRQDPGLGLRLIYFSYDVKMKEKGDIPEGYSVSREKKERFSLILESASTNQTSMYLCASSSGNEQFFGPGTRLTVL.

The chain has TRBV5-1 and TRBJ2-7; possible D gene TRBD2, 5 bases. Trimming shortened V by 10 bases and J by 4 bases, and 12 bases separated the two germline ends. CDR1 is SGHRS and CDR2 is YFSETQ in the germline V gene. This CDR3 has 11 amino acids. The CDR3 is CASRGGYEQYF. CDR3 coding DNA: TGCGCCTCCCGCGGCGGGTACGAGCAGTACTTC.

This clone has only a few counts. In DNA form, the CDR3 reads TGTGCCAGCAGTTCGACTAGCGGGAGCGACGAGCAGTACTTC. It codes for CASSSTSGSDEQYF. The rearrangement links TRBV6-1 to TRBJ2-7; TRBD2 agrees at 12 bases. The V gene end was trimmed by 5 bases and the J gene end by 5 bases; junction bases not matched to a gene: 4. Germline V gene lookup returns CDR1 MNHNS and CDR2 SASEGT. This CDR3 has 14 amino acids.

This chain uses TRBV9 with TRBJ2-5, with D maybe TRBD2 (5 bases). V gave up 4 bases and J gave up 2 bases, with 15 bases separating them. The CDR3 loop spans 15 amino acids. CDR1 and CDR2 (germline): SGDLS, YYNGEE. In DNA, the CDR3 is TGTGCCAGCAGCTCCGCCGGGATAGATCAAGAGACCCAGTACTTC. Protein sequence: CASSSAGIDQETQYF.

CDR3 nucleotide sequence: TGTGCCAGCAGCTTAGGTGGCAGCTACCAAGAGACCCAGTACTTC. It translates to CASSLGGSYQETQYF. The rearrangement joins TRBV7-9 to TRBJ2-5, with D unclear. CDR1 is SEHNR and CDR2 is FQNEAQ in the germline V gene (reference sequence). This CDR3 has 15 amino acids. V was trimmed by 1 base and J by 0 bases, leaving 9 bases between them.

The chain recombines TRBV9 with TRBJ2-7; 9 bases line up with TRBD1. CDR1 and CDR2 (germline): SGDLS, YYNGEE. CDR3 length: 14 amino acids. Unmatched junction bases numbered 5, after V lost 2 bases and J lost 5 bases. The CDR3 sequence is CASSVGTGINEQYF. CDR3 in DNA: TGTGCCAGCAGCGTCGGGACAGGGATAAACGAGCAGTACTTC. The whole variable domain, remainder taken from reference TRBV9 and TRBJ2-7, is DSGVTQTPKHLITATGQRVTLRCSPRSGDLSVYWYQQSLDQGLQFLIQYYNGEERAKGNILERFSAQQFPDLHSELNLSSLELGDSALYFCASSVGTGINEQYFGPGTRLTVT.

As to this clone: A junction boundary mismatches the germline segment, possibly from a read error. The V and J genes are TRBV11-2 and TRBJ1-2; 8 positions match TRBD1. Germline V gene data show CDR1 as SGHAT and CDR2 as FQNNGV. The CDR3 totals 11 residues. The CDR3: CASRDRTLAVF. DNA for the CDR3: TGTGCCTCGAGGGACAGGACATTGGCGGTCTTC. The variable domain in full, completed from reference TRBV11-2 and TRBJ1-2, reads EAGVAQSPRYKIIEKRQSVAFWCNPISGHATLYWYQQILGQGPKLLIQFQNNGVVDDSQLPKDRFSAERLKGVDSTLKIQPAKLEDSAVYLCASRDRTLAVFGSGTRLTVV.